This is a list of T cell receptor beta chains from one sample in a study of blood T cell repertoires in COVID-19. The data were produced by immunoSEQ multiplex PCR, yet TCRdb's version contains in-frame clones alone and is incomplete. This sample has under 80,000 clones, with around nine tenths found just once. The sample taken for sequencing was peripheral blood. The receptors originated from a man aged 65 to 79 with active or convalescent COVID-19. Both conserved end residues are part of each CDR3.

CATSPSGMGNTDTQYF,TRBJ2-3,TRBV24-1
CASKLEGAGTEAFF,TRBJ1-1,TRBV28
CARSLDILQSGTGFNQPQHF,TRBJ1-5,TRBV5-3
CASSPPNLVQDTEAFF,TRBJ1-1,TRBV18
CASRPTGMGTEAFF,TRBJ1-1,TRBV5-1
CASRRQGSGNTIYF,TRBJ1-3,TRBV28
CASSPPYGLADNYNEQFF,TRBJ2-1,TRBV27
CASSGRLAGVTGELFF,TRBJ2-2,TRBV6-1
CASTNEGVYRRFF,TRBJ2-1,TRBV12-3/TRBV12-4
CASSLYFPSGSHEQYF,TRBJ2-7,TRBV4-2